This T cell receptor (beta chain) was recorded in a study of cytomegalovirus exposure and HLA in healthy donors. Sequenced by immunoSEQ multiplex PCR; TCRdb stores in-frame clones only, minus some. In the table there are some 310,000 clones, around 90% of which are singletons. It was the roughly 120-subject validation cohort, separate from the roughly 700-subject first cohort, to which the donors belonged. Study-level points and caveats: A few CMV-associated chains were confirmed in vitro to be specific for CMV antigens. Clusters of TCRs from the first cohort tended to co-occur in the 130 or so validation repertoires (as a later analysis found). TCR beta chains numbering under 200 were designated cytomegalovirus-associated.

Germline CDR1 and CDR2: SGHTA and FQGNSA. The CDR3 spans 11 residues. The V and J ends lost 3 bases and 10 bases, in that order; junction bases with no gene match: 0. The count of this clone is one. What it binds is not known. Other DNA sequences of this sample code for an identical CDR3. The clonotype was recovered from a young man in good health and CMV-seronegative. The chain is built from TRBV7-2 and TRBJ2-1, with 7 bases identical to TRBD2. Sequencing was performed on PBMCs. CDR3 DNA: TGTGCCAGCAGCTTGGGGGGGGAGCAGTTCTTC. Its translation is CASSLGGEQFF.